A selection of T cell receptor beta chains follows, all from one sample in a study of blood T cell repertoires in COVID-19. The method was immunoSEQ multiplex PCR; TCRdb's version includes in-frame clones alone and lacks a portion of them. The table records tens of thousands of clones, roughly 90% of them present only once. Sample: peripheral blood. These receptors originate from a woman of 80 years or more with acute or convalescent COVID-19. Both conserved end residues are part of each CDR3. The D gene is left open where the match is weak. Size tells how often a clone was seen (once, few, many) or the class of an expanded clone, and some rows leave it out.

cdr3_nt: TGTGCCAGCAGCCTATGGACTAGCGGGAGGTCTTACGAGCAGTACTTC; cdr3_aa: CASSLWTSGRSYEQYF; v_call: TRBV7-2; d_call: TRBD2; j_call: TRBJ2-7; clone_size: .
cdr3_nt: TGTGCCAGCAGCTTAGGTCTAGCGGGCGCTTCCTACGAGCAGTACTTC; cdr3_aa: CASSLGLAGASYEQYF; v_call: TRBV7-2; d_call: TRBD2; j_call: TRBJ2-7; clone_size: .
cdr3_nt: TGTGCCAGCAGCTTGGCCCCGGCGGAAACACATGGCTACACCTTC; cdr3_aa: CASSLAPAETHGYTF; v_call: TRBV5-6; d_call: .; j_call: TRBJ1-2; clone_size: .
cdr3_nt: TGTGCCTGGGTGACAGGCTATGGCTACACCTTC; cdr3_aa: CAWVTGYGYTF; v_call: TRBV30; d_call: .; j_call: TRBJ1-2; clone_size: .
cdr3_nt: TGCGCCAGCAGCCAAGATTATATGCAGGGTGGAGAGCAGTACTTC; cdr3_aa: CASSQDYMQGGEQYF; v_call: TRBV4-3; d_call: .; j_call: TRBJ2-7; clone_size: few
cdr3_nt: TGTGCCAGCAGCCAAGCTGTGGCAGGGATGGATTCACCCCTCCACTTT; cdr3_aa: CASSQAVAGMDSPLHF; v_call: TRBV3-1/TRBV3-2; d_call: .; j_call: TRBJ1-6; clone_size: .
cdr3_nt: TGTGCCACCTCCGGACAGGGGGACACTGAAGCTTTCTTT; cdr3_aa: CATSGQGDTEAFF; v_call: TRBV12-3/TRBV12-4; d_call: TRBD1; j_call: TRBJ1-1; clone_size: .
cdr3_nt: TGTGCCAGCAGCCAAGGTATAGGGAGGGATAATTCACCCCTCCACTTT; cdr3_aa: CASSQGIGRDNSPLHF; v_call: TRBV4-2; d_call: .; j_call: TRBJ1-6; clone_size: .
cdr3_nt: TGTGCCAGCAGCAAGGAGAACTATGGCTACACCTTC; cdr3_aa: CASSKENYGYTF; v_call: TRBV9; d_call: .; j_call: TRBJ1-2; clone_size: .
cdr3_nt: TGTGCCAGCAGCACCGATCAGGGGTCGGGAGCTTTCTTT; cdr3_aa: CASSTDQGSGAFF; v_call: TRBV9; d_call: .; j_call: TRBJ1-1; clone_size: .
cdr3_nt: TGTGCCAGCAGCGTGGGAGCGTATAGCAATCAGCCCCAGCATTTT; cdr3_aa: CASSVGAYSNQPQHF; v_call: TRBV6-5; d_call: .; j_call: TRBJ1-5; clone_size: .
cdr3_nt: TGTGCCTGGAGTCGCGACAGGGCTTACGGCTACACCTTC; cdr3_aa: CAWSRDRAYGYTF; v_call: TRBV30; d_call: TRBD1; j_call: TRBJ1-2; clone_size: .
cdr3_nt: TGTGCCAGCAGCAAAGAGGAGCCAAGGATCTACAATGAGCAGTTCTTC; cdr3_aa: CASSKEEPRIYNEQFF; v_call: TRBV21-1; d_call: .; j_call: TRBJ2-1; clone_size: .
cdr3_nt: TGTGCCAGTAGTATAGGGACTAGCGACTACAATGAGCAGTTCTTC; cdr3_aa: CASSIGTSDYNEQFF; v_call: TRBV19; d_call: TRBD2; j_call: TRBJ2-1; clone_size: .
cdr3_nt: TGTGCCAGCAGGGTGGGCGGCGGGAGGATAGATACGCAGTATTTT; cdr3_aa: CASRVGGGRIDTQYF; v_call: TRBV7-8; d_call: TRBD2; j_call: TRBJ2-3; clone_size: .
cdr3_nt: TGTGCCAGCTCTACGACAGCAGACTATGGCTACACCTTC; cdr3_aa: CASSTTADYGYTF; v_call: TRBV18; d_call: .; j_call: TRBJ1-2; clone_size: once
cdr3_nt: TGTGCCAGCAGCTTAGCCGACAGATTAAGACAGCCCCAGCATTTT; cdr3_aa: CASSLADRLRQPQHF; v_call: TRBV7-6; d_call: .; j_call: TRBJ1-5; clone_size: .
cdr3_nt: TGTGCCACCCCGAGAAGAGATACGCAGTATTTT; cdr3_aa: CATPRRDTQYF; v_call: TRBV9; d_call: .; j_call: TRBJ2-3; clone_size: .
cdr3_nt: TGTGCCAGCAGTCCAAGCGGGAGGAGGAATGAGCAGTTCTTC; cdr3_aa: CASSPSGRRNEQFF; v_call: TRBV7-8; d_call: TRBD2; j_call: TRBJ2-1; clone_size: .
cdr3_nt: TGCGCCAGCAGCGCGGGACTAGCGGGCACAGATACGCAGTATTTT; cdr3_aa: CASSAGLAGTDTQYF; v_call: TRBV5-1; d_call: TRBD2; j_call: TRBJ2-3; clone_size: .
cdr3_nt: TGTGCCAGCAGCCGGGCCCTTAATGAAAAACTGTTTTTT; cdr3_aa: CASSRALNEKLFF; v_call: TRBV14; d_call: .; j_call: TRBJ1-4; clone_size: .
cdr3_nt: TGTGCCAGTAGTATAGATACGGGTTTTGGCCAAGAGACCCAGTACTTC; cdr3_aa: CASSIDTGFGQETQYF; v_call: TRBV19; d_call: .; j_call: TRBJ2-5; clone_size: .
cdr3_nt: TGTGCCAGCAGTGAATTCGGACAGGGGATCTATGGCTACACCTTC; cdr3_aa: CASSEFGQGIYGYTF; v_call: TRBV6-1; d_call: TRBD1; j_call: TRBJ1-2; clone_size: .
cdr3_nt: TGTGCCAGCAGTCCCGGGACAGGGGGAAACACCATATATTTT; cdr3_aa: CASSPGTGGNTIYF; v_call: TRBV3-1/TRBV3-2; d_call: TRBD1; j_call: TRBJ1-3; clone_size: .
cdr3_nt: TGTGCCAGCAGCTTTGGGGACAGTCCCAACTATGGCTACACCTTC; cdr3_aa: CASSFGDSPNYGYTF; v_call: TRBV7-9; d_call: TRBD1; j_call: TRBJ1-2; clone_size: .
cdr3_nt: TGTGCCAGCAGCTTCGGGCGGGACACTGAAGCTTTCTTT; cdr3_aa: CASSFGRDTEAFF; v_call: TRBV5-4; d_call: .; j_call: TRBJ1-1; clone_size: .
cdr3_nt: TGTGCCAGTAGTTCTGGCGGCAGGGTGTTGAACTATGGCTACACCTTC; cdr3_aa: CASSSGGRVLNYGYTF; v_call: TRBV19; d_call: .; j_call: TRBJ1-2; clone_size: .
cdr3_nt: TGTGCCAGCAGTGAACAGGGCAGCCGGTTCTACGAGCAGTACTTC; cdr3_aa: CASSEQGSRFYEQYF; v_call: TRBV2; d_call: .; j_call: TRBJ2-7; clone_size: .
cdr3_nt: TGTGCCAGCAGCTTAGAGGGGACCGGTGGGGGGGCTTTCTTT; cdr3_aa: CASSLEGTGGGAFF; v_call: TRBV13; d_call: .; j_call: TRBJ1-1; clone_size: .
cdr3_nt: TGCGCCAGCAGTATGACTGTGGGACTAGCGGGAGGGTATTTT; cdr3_aa: CASSMTVGLAGGYF; v_call: TRBV10-2; d_call: TRBD2; j_call: TRBJ2-3; clone_size: .
cdr3_nt: TGCAGTGCCGTACTAGAGAACGAGCAGTACTTC; cdr3_aa: CSAVLENEQYF; v_call: TRBV20-1; d_call: .; j_call: TRBJ2-7; clone_size: .
cdr3_nt: TGTGCCAGCAGCCCGGGGGTTAGCGGGAAACAAGCATTT; cdr3_aa: CASSPGVSGKQAF; v_call: TRBV12-3/TRBV12-4; d_call: TRBD2; j_call: TRBJ2-3; clone_size: .
cdr3_nt: TGCGCCAGCAGTACCGGGACTAGCGGGGTATACAATGAGCAGTTCTTC; cdr3_aa: CASSTGTSGVYNEQFF; v_call: TRBV5-1; d_call: TRBD2; j_call: TRBJ2-1; clone_size: .
cdr3_nt: TGTGCCAGCAGTTACCCGGGCTACGAGCAGTACTTC; cdr3_aa: CASSYPGYEQYF; v_call: TRBV6-6; d_call: .; j_call: TRBJ2-7; clone_size: few
cdr3_nt: TGTGCCAGCTCACTGCAGAATTCACCCCTCCACTTT; cdr3_aa: CASSLQNSPLHF; v_call: TRBV18; d_call: .; j_call: TRBJ1-6; clone_size: .
cdr3_nt: TGTGCCTGGAGTGTGCGGTTAAGCTCTGGAAACACCATATATTTT; cdr3_aa: CAWSVRLSSGNTIYF; v_call: TRBV30; d_call: .; j_call: TRBJ1-3; clone_size: once
cdr3_nt: TGCGCCAGCAGCTTGTTTGGTCAAGAGCGCTACGAGCAGTACTTC; cdr3_aa: CASSLFGQERYEQYF; v_call: TRBV5-1; d_call: .; j_call: TRBJ2-7; clone_size: medium-sized
cdr3_nt: TGTGCCAGCAGTGAAACTAGCGGGAGTGGGAAGACCCAGTACTTC; cdr3_aa: CASSETSGSGKTQYF; v_call: TRBV2; d_call: TRBD2; j_call: TRBJ2-5; clone_size: .
cdr3_nt: TGTGCCAGCAGCTTTGGGAGGGACAGGGTGTATTCACCCCTCCACTTT; cdr3_aa: CASSFGRDRVYSPLHF; v_call: TRBV11-3; d_call: TRBD1; j_call: TRBJ1-6; clone_size: .
cdr3_nt: TGTGCCAGCAGCTCCTCTAGCGGGGGTCCCACCGGGGAGCTGTTTTTT; cdr3_aa: CASSSSSGGPTGELFF; v_call: TRBV11-2; d_call: TRBD2; j_call: TRBJ2-2; clone_size: .
cdr3_nt: TGTGCCAGCAGCTTCGAGGACGGGGAGCTGTTTTTT; cdr3_aa: CASSFEDGELFF; v_call: TRBV5-8; d_call: .; j_call: TRBJ2-2; clone_size: once
cdr3_nt: TGTGCCAGCAGACCTAGCGGACCATCCTACGAGCAGTACTTC; cdr3_aa: CASRPSGPSYEQYF; v_call: TRBV6-2/TRBV6-3; d_call: TRBD2; j_call: TRBJ2-7; clone_size: .
cdr3_nt: TGTGCCAGCAGCTTAGGGGCGAGCAGAGCAGTCTATGGCTACACCTTC; cdr3_aa: CASSLGASRAVYGYTF; v_call: TRBV7-9; d_call: .; j_call: TRBJ1-2; clone_size: .
cdr3_nt: TGTGCCAGCAGTGAATGGGAGGAGAACTATAATTCACCCCTCCACTTT; cdr3_aa: CASSEWEENYNSPLHF; v_call: TRBV6-1; d_call: .; j_call: TRBJ1-6; clone_size: .
cdr3_nt: TGTGCCAGCAGCCTAGCGGGAGGGGGGAATGAGCAGTTCTTC; cdr3_aa: CASSLAGGGNEQFF; v_call: TRBV5-4; d_call: TRBD2; j_call: TRBJ2-1; clone_size: .
cdr3_nt: TGTGCCAGCTCTCTCGCGGGAGACTACGAGCAGTACTTC; cdr3_aa: CASSLAGDYEQYF; v_call: TRBV18; d_call: TRBD2; j_call: TRBJ2-7; clone_size: .
cdr3_nt: TGTGCCAGCGCTACAGTAGTGACAGATACGCAGTATTTT; cdr3_aa: CASATVVTDTQYF; v_call: TRBV6-5; d_call: .; j_call: TRBJ2-3; clone_size: .
cdr3_nt: TGTGCCAGCAGCTTAGTTTGGACAGGGTTGGGCAATGAGCAGTTCTTC; cdr3_aa: CASSLVWTGLGNEQFF; v_call: TRBV11-3; d_call: TRBD1; j_call: TRBJ2-1; clone_size: few
cdr3_nt: TGTGCCAGCAGCTTTCTGGATTTTCCAACCGGGAACACCATATATTTT; cdr3_aa: CASSFLDFPTGNTIYF; v_call: TRBV7-8; d_call: .; j_call: TRBJ1-3; clone_size: .
cdr3_nt: TGTGCCAGCAGCCCGGGGGAGACCCAGTACTTC; cdr3_aa: CASSPGETQYF; v_call: TRBV7-6; d_call: .; j_call: TRBJ2-5; clone_size: few
cdr3_nt: TGCGCCAGCAGCCAAGAGGACAGCCCGAACACCGGGGAGCTGTTTTTT; cdr3_aa: CASSQEDSPNTGELFF; v_call: TRBV4-3; d_call: .; j_call: TRBJ2-2; clone_size: .
cdr3_nt: TGTGCCAGCAGTATCCTCCAGGGTGAGCAGTACTTC; cdr3_aa: CASSILQGEQYF; v_call: TRBV6-2/TRBV6-3; d_call: .; j_call: TRBJ2-7; clone_size: .
cdr3_nt: TGTGCCTGGAGTCTAAACCTGAACACTGAAGCTTTCTTT; cdr3_aa: CAWSLNLNTEAFF; v_call: TRBV30; d_call: .; j_call: TRBJ1-1; clone_size: .
cdr3_nt: TGTGCCACCAGTGGGCGCAGGGGTACTGAAGCTTTCTTT; cdr3_aa: CATSGRRGTEAFF; v_call: TRBV24-1; d_call: .; j_call: TRBJ1-1; clone_size: once
cdr3_nt: TGTGCCAGCAGCCCCGGGGGACCCTCAGGAGCTTTCTTT; cdr3_aa: CASSPGGPSGAFF; v_call: TRBV7-3; d_call: .; j_call: TRBJ1-1; clone_size: .
cdr3_nt: TGTGCCAGCAGCTTCTCGGGGGGCACCACTGAAGCTTTCTTT; cdr3_aa: CASSFSGGTTEAFF; v_call: TRBV7-9; d_call: .; j_call: TRBJ1-1; clone_size: .
cdr3_nt: TGCGCCAGCAGCCAAGTCGGGACAGGCCCTGCAACTAATGAAAAACTGTTTTTT; cdr3_aa: CASSQVGTGPATNEKLFF; v_call: TRBV4-1; d_call: TRBD1; j_call: TRBJ1-4; clone_size: .